These 9 T cell receptor beta chains came from one sample sequenced in a study of Graves' ophthalmopathy and Graves' hyperthyroidism. Investigators amplified TCR beta CDR3 regions from RNA transcripts. Following a first-round RT-PCR that used HTBI primers, a second-round multiplex PCR was carried out. TCRdb called the multiplex PCR reads again in MiXCR, with one record for every CDR3 protein. The table has about 1.1 million distinct CDR3 sequences, about two fifths seen once. Material: peripheral blood or thyroid tissue (not recorded which). These receptors originate from an adult man with Graves' hyperthyroidism.

V and J are TRBV19 and TRBJ2-7; D might be TRBD1 or TRBD2, each matching 5 bases. Trimming removed 3 bases from V and 1 base from J, with 16 bases in between. This CDR3 contains 16 residues. Germline-derived CDR1 and CDR2 are LNHDA and SQIVND (reference sequence). The CDR3 loop is CASSMRGLGLSYEQYF. Written as DNA, the CDR3 is TGTGCCAGTAGTATGAGAGGGCTGGGGCTTTCCTACGAGCAGTACTTC.

As for this clonotype: This may arise from a read error, as a much more abundant clone is one base away. The gene calls are TRBV10-3 and TRBJ1-2; D uncertain. The CDR3 runs to 13 residues. The V end lost 5 bases, the J end lost 3 bases, and 10 bases lay between the germline ends. Germline V CDR1 and CDR2: ENHRY, SYGVKD. The CDR3 reads CAISYSTHYGYTF. The CDR3 DNA reads TGTGCCATCAGTTATTCCACACACTATGGCTACACCTTC.

This clonotype has ten or more counts. V usage is TRBV20-1 and J usage is TRBJ1-4; 7 bases line up with TRBD1. Germline trimming cut 5 bases from V and 8 bases from J; bases unmatched to any gene: 14. This CDR3 has 15 amino acids. The germline gives CDR1 DFQATT, CDR2 SNEGSKA (reference sequence). The CDR3 loop is CSARTATGVEEKLFF. The CDR3 DNA reads TGCAGTGCTCGAACAGCCACAGGGGTGGAGGAAAAACTGTTTTTT.

The V gene is TRBV29-1, the J gene TRBJ1-1; D ambiguous. The CDR3 runs 14 residues. V lost 7 bases, J lost 2 bases, and 17 bases lay in between. Germline values: CDR1 SQVTM, CDR2 ANQGSEA. Here the CDR3 reads CSASSGQQNTEAFF. The CDR3 nucleotides are TGCAGCGCCAGCAGTGGGCAACAAAACACTGAAGCTTTCTTT.

This clonotype was picked up many times. The chain is built from TRBV7-9 and TRBJ2-5, with D possibly TRBD2 on 6 matching bases. CDR3 length equals 14 residues. The germline gives CDR1 SEHNR, CDR2 FQNEAQ (reference sequence). Trimming shortened V by 5 bases and J by 5 bases, and 15 bases separated the two germline ends. The CDR3 loop reads CASSPVGGVETQYF. The DNA for the CDR3 is TGTGCCAGCAGCCCTGTCGGGGGTGTGGAGACCCAGTACTTC.

This chain connects TRBV4-3 to TRBJ1-1, with 9 bases lining up with TRBD1. The CDR3 sequence is 14 residues long. The junction had 4 bases not matched to a gene; V was cut back by 2 bases and J by 6 bases. Germline-derived CDR1 and CDR2 are LGHNA and YSLEER. The CDR3 DNA sequence: TGCGCCAGCAGCCAAAAACAGGGGGCGGCTGAAGCTTTCTTT. Residues: CASSQKQGAAEAFF.

The chain employs TRBV12-3 or TRBV12-4 and TRBJ2-5; 14 nucleotides align to TRBD2. The CDR3 sequence is 22 residues long. Trimming cost V 6 bases and J 5 bases; bases outside gene matches: 26. The CDR3 loop is CASRPDSPRPSGTSGSGETQYF. For the CDR3, the DNA is TGTGCCAGCAGGCCGGACAGCCCGCGGCCATCCGGGACTAGCGGGAGTGGTGAGACCCAGTACTTC.

The chain couples TRBV5-1 to TRBJ2-6, with TRBD2 identical over 9 bases. The CDR3 loop spans 19 amino acids. J gave up 0 bases and V 4 bases, and 11 bases lay outside the gene matches. CDR1 SGHRS and CDR2 YFSETQ come from the germline V gene. The CDR3 coding sequence is TGCGCCAGCAGCAGTAGCGGGAGCGGGGGCGGCTCTGGGGCCAACGTCCTGACTTTC. Translating gives CASSSSGSGGGSGANVLTF.

The chain couples TRBV15 to TRBJ1-1; a weak D match, TRBD1 (5 bases). Trimming stripped 10 bases from V and 3 bases from J, with 15 bases between. The CDR3 extends over 13 amino acids. Germline V CDR1 and CDR2: LNHNV, YYDKDF (reference sequence). Here the CDR3 DNA reads TGTGCCAGCAGACCAGTGGGGCACACTGAAGCTTTCTTT. Translation: CASRPVGHTEAFF.